These 5 T cell receptor beta chains were all obtained from the same sample, sequenced in a study of human T cells and chemical hapten exposure (dated by TCRdb to about 2021). Library creation used RACE. The sequencer listed for this sample is NextSeq 500. Through fastp at Q25 and MiXCR, TCRdb rebuilt clones from the public reads, retaining in-frame beta chains. Identical CDR3 protein sequences are pooled into one entry, listed with their most common genes and DNA. Present in this sample are just under 65,000 distinct CDR3 sequences, approximately 11% of which were seen just once. The top ten hold 2% to 3% of the sample. Read against the paper, the sample's time point label means: patch test 3, about 24 weeks after DPC sensitization. Explained via the paper, the treatment or condition label denotes: therapeutic diphenylcyclopropenone sensitization with weekly scalp DPC. This sample comprised whole blood, obtained in connection with sensitization to the hapten diphenylcyclopropenone (DPC). The receptors stem from a woman aged 25 to 39 with alopecia areata. Some clones in this sample may be carry-over from other donors' samples.

This clonotype was seen more than once but under ten times. The chain employs TRBV4-3 and TRBJ2-3; D tentatively fits TRBD1 or TRBD2 (5 bases each). The CDR3 extends over 16 amino acids. Germline-derived CDR1 and CDR2 are LGHNA and YSLEER. V was cut by 2 bases and J by 5 bases, with 17 bases left in between. The CDR3 reads CASSQMPGRMGDTQYF. The CDR3 DNA reads TGCGCCAGCAGCCAAATGCCGGGACGGATGGGAGATACGCAGTATTTT.

The V gene is TRBV12-3 or TRBV12-4, the J gene TRBJ1-6; D perhaps matches TRBD1 (6 bases). Trimming pared 2 bases from V and 9 bases from J, leaving 11 bases between. The CDR3 is made up of 14 amino acids. The CDR3 DNA is TGTGCCAGCAGTTTACGGGAGGGGGGTTCACCCCTCCACTTT. Protein sequence: CASSLREGGSPLHF.

This clonotype was found a few times. The chain couples TRBV7-9 to TRBJ2-5, with D tentatively TRBD2 (6 bases). The V end was cut by 2 bases, the J end by 2 bases, with 12 bases between. Germline V lookup: CDR1 SEHNR, CDR2 FQNEAQ (reference sequence). This CDR3 is 15 amino acids long. CDR3 DNA sequence: TGTGCCAGCAGCTTACAGACCGGGGGTCAAGAGACCCAGTACTTC. It specifies CASSLQTGGQETQYF.

This clonotype has only a few counts. The chain is built from TRBV7-2 and TRBJ2-3; tentatively, D is TRBD2 (7 bases). From germline, CDR1 is SGHTA and CDR2 FQGNSA. The V gene lost 7 bases and the J gene lost 6 bases, with 14 bases spanning the gap. The CDR3 consists of 13 residues. CDR3 loop: CASIPGGGDTQYF. DNA for the CDR3: TGTGCCAGCATCCCGGGGGGCGGCGATACGCAGTATTTT.

This clonotype occurred many times. Here the CDR3 reads CSARGEGDEQFF. CDR3 nucleotide sequence: TGCAGTGCTAGAGGGGAAGGAGATGAGCAGTTCTTC. The chain is built from TRBV20-1 and TRBJ2-1, with unresolved D. V lost 1 base to trimming and J lost 8 bases, with 9 bases between them. Germline V gives CDR1 DFQATT, CDR2 SNEGSKA (reference sequence). The CDR3 length is 12 residues.